What follows are 3 T cell receptor beta chains derived from one specimen sequenced in a study of CD8 T cells in Susac syndrome. RNA was extracted with the RNeasy kit, and a quantity of roughly 0.5 to 1 ug was reverse transcribed using random hexamers. TCRdb analysed the immunoSEQ multiplex PCR reads with MiXCR anew, one entry per CDR3 protein. Here the sample spans 100,000 to 150,000 distinct CDR3 sequences, just under 95% being singletons. The sequenced sample was CD8+ T cells from PBMCs. Every receptor here comes from a human donor with Susac syndrome.

The gene calls are TRBV6-5 and TRBJ1-5, with no clear D. Between the trimmed V and J ends, which lost 2 bases and 1 base, there was a span of 15 bases. The germline V gene encodes CDR1 MNHEY and CDR2 SVGAGI. The CDR3 is 17 residues long. DNA for the CDR3: TGTGCCAGCAGTTACCCGGGCAGTCGGATAAGCAATCAGCCCCAGCATTTT. Encoded protein: CASSYPGSRISNQPQHF.

For the CDR3, the DNA is TGTGCCAGCAGCCCTCCGGCTAGCGGTGGATACGAGCAGTACTTC. It translates to CASSPPASGGYEQYF. This rearrangement joins TRBV7-2 to TRBJ2-7; 7 bases are a match to TRBD2. Germline lookup yields CDR1 SGHTA and CDR2 FQGNSA. Unmatched junction bases numbered 11, after V lost 5 bases and J lost 4 bases. The CDR3 extends over 15 amino acids.

The chain employs TRBV20-1 and TRBJ2-3; D is undetermined. V was shortened by 3 bases and J by 0 bases, with 13 bases between the two germline ends. The CDR3 sequence is 15 residues long. Per germline, CDR1 DFQATT and CDR2 SNEGSKA (reference sequence). For the CDR3, the DNA is TGCAGTGCTAGCCGATACGGCGGAAGCACAGATACGCAGTATTTT. Encoded protein: CSASRYGGSTDTQYF.